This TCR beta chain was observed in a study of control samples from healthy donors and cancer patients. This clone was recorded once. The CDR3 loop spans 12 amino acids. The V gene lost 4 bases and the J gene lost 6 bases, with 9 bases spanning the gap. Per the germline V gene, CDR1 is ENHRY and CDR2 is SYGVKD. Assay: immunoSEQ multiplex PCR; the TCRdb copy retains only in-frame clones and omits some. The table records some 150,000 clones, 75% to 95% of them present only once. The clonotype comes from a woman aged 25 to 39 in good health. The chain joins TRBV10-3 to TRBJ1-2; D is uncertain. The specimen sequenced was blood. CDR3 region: CAISAGSDGYTF. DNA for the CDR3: TGTGCCATCAGTGCCGGATCGGATGGCTACACCTTC.